The rows below give T cell receptor beta chains drawn from one sample of a study of blood T cell repertoires in COVID-19. Data came from immunoSEQ multiplex PCR; TCRdb stores just in-frame clones and leaves some out. The sample carries more than 80,000 clones, roughly four fifths recorded once. Sequences were obtained from peripheral blood. The source of these receptors is a man between 45 and 60 years old with active or convalescent COVID-19. The CDR3 runs from the conserved cysteine through the conserved F or W. The size field is filled for only some rows; it gives once, few, many or a size class.

TRBV28	.	TRBJ2-3	CASTSEHRVTQYF
TRBV6-6	.	TRBJ1-6	CASSPGREGSPLHF
TRBV7-6	.	TRBJ2-5	CASSLGDFGETQYF
TRBV3-1/TRBV3-2	.	TRBJ1-1	CASSSQTGNTEAFF
TRBV7-9	.	TRBJ2-3	CATSLAGGLDTQYF
TRBV7-9	.	TRBJ2-5	CASSFFFAGQETQYF
TRBV10-3	once	TRBJ2-3	CAISEGQGAKDTQYF
TRBV28	.	TRBJ1-5	CASSPGDSNQPQHF
TRBV5-6	.	TRBJ1-5	CASTLTGINQPQHF
TRBV19	.	TRBJ2-7	CATERGSGGKNEQYF
TRBV24-1	.	TRBJ2-6	CATSTRAGGANVLTF
TRBV6-6	.	TRBJ1-1	CASGRMNTEAFF
TRBV5-6	.	TRBJ2-5	CASSRASGVQETQYF
TRBV5-1	.	TRBJ1-2	CASSIQGGDGYTF
TRBV9	.	TRBJ2-1	CASSPGTSGGLYNEQFF
TRBV5-4	few	TRBJ2-1	CASSLDGVSYNEQFF
TRBV6-5	.	TRBJ1-1	CASSPGGDTEAFF
TRBV19	few	TRBJ1-5	CASSIQGGNGQPQHF
TRBV7-2	.	TRBJ1-5	CASSGGQGKGQPQHF
TRBV6-4	.	TRBJ1-5	CASSEAGGGNQPQHF
TRBV10-3	.	TRBJ2-6	CAIRGTGGSGANVLTF
TRBV3-1/TRBV3-2	.	TRBJ2-1	CASSLRTGGNEQFF
TRBV12-3/TRBV12-4	.	TRBJ1-2	CASSFGQNYGYTF
TRBV28	.	TRBJ1-2	CASSPGFYGYTF
TRBV9	.	TRBJ1-2	CASSVQGAYGYTF
TRBV19	once	TRBJ1-1	CASSIIGTEAFF
TRBV28	.	TRBJ2-7	CATWGLAVYEQYF
TRBV10-3	.	TRBJ2-1	CAISDAQVKNEQFF
TRBV28	.	TRBJ1-2	CASSPSDSNYGYTF
TRBV6-1	once	TRBJ2-7	CASSDPGSSYEQYF
TRBV20-1	once	TRBJ2-5	CSASGQKETQYF
TRBV7-9	few	TRBJ2-1	CASTLGQVNEQFF
TRBV30	.	TRBJ2-2	CAWSGTSGGWLFF
TRBV28	.	TRBJ2-7	CASSPYSYEQYF
TRBV6-1	.	TRBJ2-3	CASSEGRGIDTQYF
TRBV19	.	TRBJ2-3	CASSPWEGRTDTQYF
TRBV7-8	.	TRBJ1-1	CASSFRTGVGNTEAFF
TRBV20-1	.	TRBJ2-1	CSASDQGPSSYNEQFF
TRBV9	.	TRBJ1-4	CASSVESGSIGSEKLFF
TRBV29-1	.	TRBJ2-3	CSVMGLSTDTQYF
TRBV10-1	.	TRBJ2-4	CASSEDRASKNIQYF
TRBV3-1/TRBV3-2	once	TRBJ2-3	CASSQIQGGTDTQYF
TRBV4-3	.	TRBJ1-5	CASSQDPGGGQPQHF
TRBV30	.	TRBJ1-1	CAWSVRVGTEAFF
TRBV7-2	.	TRBJ2-2	CASSLQGAGELFF
TRBV3-1/TRBV3-2	few	TRBJ2-2	CASSQGTGMNTGELFF
TRBV23-1	.	TRBJ2-7	CASSRHHEQYF
TRBV3-1/TRBV3-2	once	TRBJ1-2	CASSQEGGQNYGYTF
TRBV20-1	.	TRBJ2-5	CSARSVTQYF
TRBV25-1	medium-sized	TRBJ1-6	CASGRGTNSPLHF
TRBV2	.	TRBJ1-1	CASREDREEAFF
TRBV2	.	TRBJ1-2	CASSPEGHGNYGYTF
TRBV7-9	.	TRBJ1-2	CASSGQTGTGYTF
TRBV9	.	TRBJ2-4	CASSVGQGLAKNIQYF